Listed here are 15 T cell receptor beta chains from one sample, sequenced in a study of blood T cell repertoires in COVID-19. Sequencing was performed with immunoSEQ multiplex PCR; in TCRdb, only in-frame clones are kept and a portion is missing. This repertoire shows some 320,000 clones, approximately 89% found once; its top ten account for 5.5% to 8%. The sequenced sample consisted of peripheral blood. The receptors were gathered from a woman in her twenties or thirties who had recovered from COVID-19.

The rearrangement links TRBV14 to TRBJ2-2, with D perhaps matching TRBD1 (6 bases). Trimming removed 1 base at V and 7 bases at J, with 13 bases between. The CDR3 spans 15 residues. The V gene's germline CDR1 is SGHDN and CDR2 FVKESK. The CDR3 sequence: CASSQAGTRVGELFF. DNA of the CDR3: TGTGCCAGCAGCCAAGCCGGGACAAGAGTCGGGGAGCTGTTTTTT.

V usage is TRBV10-3 and J usage is TRBJ2-2, with 11 bases that match TRBD1. This CDR3 has 16 residues. Germline V lookup: CDR1 ENHRY, CDR2 SYGVKD. With 6 bases clipped from V and 0 bases from J, the junction kept 3 bases outside the gene matches. The CDR3 is CAIRPGQGANTGELFF. CDR3 nucleotides: TGTGCCATCAGACCGGGACAGGGGGCGAACACCGGGGAGCTGTTTTTT.

The chain joins TRBV6-6 to TRBJ1-4; no definite D call. The CDR3 sequence is 13 residues long. The germline CDR1 and CDR2 sequences are MNHNY and SVGAGI (reference sequence). V was cut by 10 bases and J by 5 bases, with 14 bases left in between. The CDR3 region is CATSLRENEKLFF. The CDR3 DNA reads TGTGCCACCTCCTTGAGGGAGAATGAAAAACTGTTTTTT.

The gene calls are TRBV5-1 and TRBJ2-1; a possible D gene is TRBD2 (7 bases). This CDR3 is built from 14 residues. CDR1 is SGHRS, CDR2 YFSETQ, per germline. Trimming shortened V by 0 bases and J by 9 bases, and 13 bases separated the two germline ends. The CDR3 DNA follows: TGCGCCAGCAGCTTGGCCGGGGGGCGGGCTGAGCAGTTCTTC. Its translation is CASSLAGGRAEQFF. Full variable domain (outside the CDR3, taken from reference TRBV5-1 and TRBJ2-1): KAGVTQTPRYLIKTRGQQVTLSCSPISGHRSVSWYQQTPGQGLQFLFEYFSETQRNKGNFPGRFSGRQFSNSRSEMNVSTLELGDSALYLCASSLAGGRAEQFFGPGTRLTVL.

This clone has just one count. J is TRBJ1-5 and V is TRBV27, with TRBD1 matching 8 bases. V trimming: 4 bases; J trimming: 4 bases; junction bases outside the gene matches: 6. Germline CDR1 reads MNHEY; CDR2 reads SMNVEV (reference sequence). The CDR3 has 15 amino acids. The CDR3 protein is CASSSRDRRNQPQHF. CDR3 sequence (DNA): TGTGCCAGCAGTTCCCGGGACAGGCGAAATCAGCCCCAGCATTTT.

The J gene is TRBJ1-4, the V gene TRBV5-1, with D maybe TRBD1 (6 bases). This CDR3 comprises 15 residues. V lost 1 base, J lost 3 bases, and 10 bases lay in between. Germline V gene data show CDR1 as SGHRS and CDR2 as YFSETQ. Here the CDR3 reads CASSLQGGANEKLFF. The DNA for the CDR3 is TGCGCCAGCAGCTTGCAAGGGGGAGCTAATGAAAAACTGTTTTTT.

The CDR3 loop is CASSLRPNRDSPLHF. In nucleotides, the CDR3 is TGTGCCAGCAGCTTACGACCCAACAGGGATTCACCCCTCCACTTT. The J gene is TRBJ1-6, the V gene TRBV7-8, with D perhaps matching TRBD1 (6 bases). Trimming removed 2 bases from V and 8 bases from J, with 13 bases in between. The CDR3 has 15 amino acids. From germline, CDR1 is SGHVS and CDR2 FQNEAQ.

This chain joins TRBV2 and TRBJ1-3; D may be TRBD1 (6 bases). V was cut by 6 bases and J by 5 bases, with 8 bases left in between. Germline CDR1 reads SNHLY; CDR2 reads FYNNEI. This CDR3 is built from 12 residues. The CDR3 nucleotides read TGTGCCAGCAGACAGGGTAGAAACACCATATATTTT. It is translated as CASRQGRNTIYF.

This chain joins TRBV7-9 and TRBJ2-7; 10 nucleotides line up with TRBD1. Trimming removed 5 bases from V and 5 bases from J; junction bases left unmatched: 6. The CDR3 length is 14 residues. Germline V CDR1 and CDR2: SEHNR, FQNEAQ (reference sequence). The chain's CDR3 is CASSPGQGSHEQYF. CDR3 bases: TGTGCCAGCAGCCCGGGACAGGGGTCCCACGAGCAGTACTTC.

The CDR3 here is CASSVGNGGSSPLHF. In DNA form, the CDR3 reads TGTGCCAGCAGCGTAGGAAATGGAGGGAGTTCACCCCTCCACTTT. This chain links TRBV9 with TRBJ1-6, with no clear D. Trimming shortened V by 0 bases and J by 9 bases, and 13 bases separated the two germline ends. This CDR3 spans 15 amino acids. Germline loops: CDR1 SGDLS, CDR2 YYNGEE.

The V call is TRBV18, the J call TRBJ1-3; D gene unclear. The germline V gene has CDR1 KGHSH and CDR2 LQKENI. V gave up 2 bases and J gave up 1 base, with 6 bases separating them. The CDR3 runs 14 residues. In DNA form, the CDR3 reads TGTGCCAGCTCACCAGGGCCGTCTGGAAACACCATATATTTT. This gives the protein CASSPGPSGNTIYF.

The chain recombines TRBV29-1 with TRBJ2-7; D may be TRBD1 (5 bases). Trimming removed 4 bases at V and 3 bases at J, with 10 bases between. Germline V gene lookup returns CDR1 SQVTM and CDR2 ANQGSEA. The CDR3 length is 12 residues. The DNA of the CDR3 is TGCAGCGTTGGTAGGACACACTACGAGCAGTACTTC. It codes for CSVGRTHYEQYF.

V is TRBV6-5 and J is TRBJ2-7; TRBD2 matches 8 bases. The V segment lost 0 bases and the J segment 6 bases; nucleotides outside the gene matches: 4. The CDR3 totals 14 residues. Germline CDR1 MNHEY, CDR2 SVGAGI. The CDR3 DNA sequence: TGTGCCAGCAGTTACTCTGCGGGGGGCGGCGAGCAGTACTTC. It codes for CASSYSAGGGEQYF.

The chain combines TRBV7-2 with TRBJ2-7, with TRBD1 as a possible D gene (8 bases). The germline V gene encodes CDR1 SGHTA and CDR2 FQGNSA. Trimming left V 0 bases short and J 6 bases short, with 18 bases between. The CDR3 sequence is 16 residues long. In DNA form, the CDR3 reads TGTGCCAGCAGCTTAGCCCCCAGGACAGGGAGGGGCGAGCAGTACTTC. Its protein is CASSLAPRTGRGEQYF.

This chain connects TRBV30 to TRBJ2-5, with D maybe TRBD2 (6 bases). The germline V gene encodes CDR1 GTSNPN and CDR2 SVGIG (reference sequence). Deletions cut 5 bases from V and 5 bases from J, with 12 bases between. The CDR3 covers 12 residues. The DNA for the CDR3 is TGTGCCTGGGGGACTGGTTGGGAGACCCAGTACTTC. The encoded protein is CAWGTGWETQYF.